Shown below are 2 T cell receptor beta chains from a single sample sequenced in a study of T cells in Graves' hyperthyroidism and ophthalmopathy. RNA transcripts provided the source from which TCR beta CDR3 regions were amplified. The primer set for the first-round RT-PCR of the TCR CDR3 was HTBI. In TCRdb, the multiplex PCR reads were re-called with MiXCR into one record per CDR3 protein. The table includes more than 450,000 distinct CDR3 sequences, around 13% detected once. The sequenced sample was blood. The origin of the receptors is a woman aged 40 to 50 with Graves' hyperthyroidism.

The table lists this clonotype with a few counts. The chain uses TRBV28 and TRBJ2-7; TRBD1 agrees at 10 bases. Per germline, CDR1 MDHEN and CDR2 SYDVKM. The CDR3 covers 13 residues. Germline trimming cut 9 bases from V and 4 bases from J; bases unmatched to any gene: 6. The CDR3 DNA is TGTGCCAGAACCCGGGACAGGGGTTACGAGCAGTACTTC. It specifies CARTRDRGYEQYF.

The chain couples TRBV9 to TRBJ1-1; maybe TRBD1 (6 bases). CDR1 and CDR2 from the germline V gene are SGDLS and YYNGEE. CDR3 length: 14 amino acids. Between the trimmed V and J ends, which lost 0 bases and 5 bases, there was a span of 11 bases. CDR3 DNA: TGTGCCAGCAGCGTAGGGGGGCGAGGTACTGAAGCTTTCTTT. As protein: CASSVGGRGTEAFF. Using reference TRBV9 and TRBJ1-1 for the parts outside the CDR3, the full variable domain is DSGVTQTPKHLITATGQRVTLRCSPRSGDLSVYWYQQSLDQGLQFLIQYYNGEERAKGNILERFSAQQFPDLHSELNLSSLELGDSALYFCASSVGGRGTEAFFGQGTRLTVV.